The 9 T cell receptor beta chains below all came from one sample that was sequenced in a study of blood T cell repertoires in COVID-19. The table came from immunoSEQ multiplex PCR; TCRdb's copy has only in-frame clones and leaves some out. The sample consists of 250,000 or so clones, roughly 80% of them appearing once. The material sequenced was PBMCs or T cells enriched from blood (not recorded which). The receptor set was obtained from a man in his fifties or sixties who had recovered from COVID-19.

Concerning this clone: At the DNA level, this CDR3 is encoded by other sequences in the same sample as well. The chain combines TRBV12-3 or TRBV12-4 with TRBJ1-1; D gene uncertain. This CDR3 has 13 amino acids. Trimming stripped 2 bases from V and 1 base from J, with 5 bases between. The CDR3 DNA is TGTGCCAGCAGTTTAACCGGGAACACTGAAGCTTTCTTT. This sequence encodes CASSLTGNTEAFF.

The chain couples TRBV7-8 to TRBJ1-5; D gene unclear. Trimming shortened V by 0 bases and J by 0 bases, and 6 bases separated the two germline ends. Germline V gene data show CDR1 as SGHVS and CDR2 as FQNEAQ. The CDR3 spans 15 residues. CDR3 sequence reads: CASSLAVNSNQPQHF. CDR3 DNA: TGTGCCAGCAGCTTAGCTGTAAATAGCAATCAGCCCCAGCATTTT. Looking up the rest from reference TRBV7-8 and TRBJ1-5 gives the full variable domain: GAGVSQSPRYKVAKRGQDVALRCDPISGHVSLFWYQQALGQGPEFLTYFQNEAQLDKSGLPSDRFFAERPEGSVSTLKIQRTQQEDSAVYLCASSLAVNSNQPQHFGDGTRLSIL.

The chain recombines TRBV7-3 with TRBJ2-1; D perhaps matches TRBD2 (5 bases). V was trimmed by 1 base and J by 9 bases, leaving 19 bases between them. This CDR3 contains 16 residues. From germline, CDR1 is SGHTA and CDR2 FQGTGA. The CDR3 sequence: CASSLRPSDSRSEQFF. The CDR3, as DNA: TGTGCCAGCAGCTTAAGACCGTCGGACTCCAGAAGTGAGCAGTTCTTC.

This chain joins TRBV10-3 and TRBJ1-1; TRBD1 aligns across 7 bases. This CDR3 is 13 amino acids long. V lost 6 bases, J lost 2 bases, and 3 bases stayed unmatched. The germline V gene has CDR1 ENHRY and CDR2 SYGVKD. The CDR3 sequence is CAISRDSNTEAFF. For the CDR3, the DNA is TGTGCCATCAGCCGGGACAGCAACACTGAAGCTTTCTTT.

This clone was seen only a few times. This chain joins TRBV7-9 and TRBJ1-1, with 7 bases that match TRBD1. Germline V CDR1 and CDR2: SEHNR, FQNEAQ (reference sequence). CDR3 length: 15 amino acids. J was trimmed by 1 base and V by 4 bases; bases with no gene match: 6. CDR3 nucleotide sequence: TGTGCCAGCAGCTCGATAGGGGGCGCGAACACTGAAGCTTTCTTT. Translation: CASSSIGGANTEAFF.

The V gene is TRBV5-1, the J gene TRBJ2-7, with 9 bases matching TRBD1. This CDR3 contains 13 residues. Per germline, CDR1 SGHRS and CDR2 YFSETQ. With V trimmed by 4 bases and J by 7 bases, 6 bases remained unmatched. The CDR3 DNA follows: TGCGCCAGCAGCCCCGGGACAGGGTTAGAGCAGTACTTC. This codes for CASSPGTGLEQYF.

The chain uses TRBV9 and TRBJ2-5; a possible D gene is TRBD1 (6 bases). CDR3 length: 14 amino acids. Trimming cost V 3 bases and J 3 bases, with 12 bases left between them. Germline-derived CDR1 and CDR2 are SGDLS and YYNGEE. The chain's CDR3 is CASSAVNREETQYF. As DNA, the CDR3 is TGTGCCAGCAGCGCCGTCAACAGGGAAGAGACCCAGTACTTC.

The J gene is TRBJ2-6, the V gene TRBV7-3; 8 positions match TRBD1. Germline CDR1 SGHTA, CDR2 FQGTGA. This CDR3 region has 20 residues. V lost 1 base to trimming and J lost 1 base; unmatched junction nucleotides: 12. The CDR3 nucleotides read TGTGCCAGCAGCTTAATCGTGGGACAGGTCTTGGGATCTGGGGCCAACGTCCTGACTTTC. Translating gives CASSLIVGQVLGSGANVLTF.

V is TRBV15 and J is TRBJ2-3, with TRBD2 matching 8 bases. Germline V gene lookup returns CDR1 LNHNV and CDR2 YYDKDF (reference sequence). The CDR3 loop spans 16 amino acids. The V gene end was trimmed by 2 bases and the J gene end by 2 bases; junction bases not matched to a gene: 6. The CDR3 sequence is CATSRSGLGNTDTQYF. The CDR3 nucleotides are TGTGCCACCAGCAGATCGGGACTAGGTAACACAGATACGCAGTATTTT.